The 28 T cell receptor beta chains given below trace back to one sample, sequenced in a study of cytomegalovirus exposure and HLA in healthy donors. 13 Jbeta primers and 60 Vbeta primers were used for the PCR. TCRdb's table, derived via immunoSEQ multiplex PCR, lists solely in-frame clones and lacks some. The sample comprises about 190,000 clones, approximately 81% of which are singletons, and approximately 2% rests with the top ten. Sequences were obtained from PBMCs. The receptors were gathered from a woman under 30 in good health and CMV-seropositive.

V usage is TRBV9 and J usage is TRBJ2-1; 12 nucleotides agree with TRBD2. Germline CDR1 and CDR2: SGDLS and YYNGEE. The CDR3 runs to 15 residues. V lost 3 bases and J lost 6; bases outside the gene matches: 4. The CDR3 reads CASSAGLAGLNEQFF. Written as DNA, the CDR3 is TGTGCCAGCAGCGCCGGACTAGCGGGGCTCAATGAGCAGTTCTTC.

The gene calls are TRBV6-8 and TRBJ2-7; no definite D call. Trimming took 2 bases from V and 4 from J, leaving 30 bases between them. CDR1 and CDR2 (germline): MNHGY, SAAAGT. The CDR3 contains 20 residues. The CDR3 nucleotides are TGTGCCAGCAGTTACAAGTTAGAGGTTTGCCCGAATGAGATCCAGTACGAGCAGTACTTC. Translating gives CASSYKLEVCPNEIQYEQYF.

The gene calls are TRBV6-1 and TRBJ1-1; D perhaps matches TRBD1 (5 bases). From germline, CDR1 is MNHNS and CDR2 SASEGT. The ends were cut back, 2 bases at V and 9 bases at J, with 10 bases in the middle. This CDR3 is 12 amino acids long. The CDR3 reads CASSERQTKAFF. The CDR3 nucleotides read TGTGCCAGCAGTGAAAGACAGACCAAAGCTTTCTTT.

This chain connects TRBV7-2 to TRBJ1-2; 9 bases align to TRBD1. CDR1 is SGHTA, CDR2 FQGNSA, per germline. The trim removed 1 base at V and 6 bases at J, leaving 3 bases unmatched. The CDR3 consists of 14 residues. The CDR3 is CASSLGWDRDGYTF. Written as DNA, the CDR3 is TGTGCCAGCAGCTTAGGTTGGGACAGGGATGGCTACACCTTC.

The CDR3 sequence is CASSPPQGATGELFF. CDR3 nucleotides: TGTGCCAGCTCACCACCGCAGGGGGCGACCGGGGAGCTGTTTTTT. The chain combines TRBV18 with TRBJ2-2, with 8 nucleotides matching TRBD1. Per the germline V gene, CDR1 is KGHSH and CDR2 is LQKENI. The CDR3 loop spans 15 amino acids. J lost 5 bases, V lost 0 bases, and 2 bases had no gene match.

This chain connects TRBV4-1 to TRBJ1-2; 9 bases map to TRBD1. V trimming: 2 bases; J trimming: 2 bases; junction bases outside the gene matches: 9. Germline CDR1 MGHRA, CDR2 YSYEKL. This CDR3 is built from 17 residues. CDR3 nucleotide sequence: TGCGCCAGCAGCCAACGTGCCGCGGGACAGGGAAACTATGGCTACACCTTC. This codes for CASSQRAAGQGNYGYTF.

The J gene is TRBJ2-7, the V gene TRBV7-7, with a possible D match to TRBD1 (5 bases). Between the trimmed V and J ends, which lost 1 base and 6 bases, there was a span of 10 bases. The CDR3 runs to 13 residues. The germline CDR1 and CDR2 sequences are SSHAT and FNYEAQ (reference sequence). CDR3 protein: CASSLGKGSEQYF. The CDR3 region has the DNA TGTGCCAGCAGCTTAGGGAAGGGGTCCGAGCAGTACTTC.

This clone has just a few counts. The J gene is TRBJ2-3, the V gene TRBV15; 10 bases fit TRBD2. The CDR3 is 15 amino acids. V gave up 4 bases and J gave up 4 bases; unmatched junction bases: 5. Germline values: CDR1 LNHNV, CDR2 YYDKDF (reference sequence). Here the CDR3 DNA reads TGTGCCACCAGCACCAGCGGGGGGGCTTCAGATACGCAGTATTTT. Amino acid sequence: CATSTSGGASDTQYF.

The chain couples TRBV11-3 to TRBJ2-2; perhaps TRBD2 as D (5 bases). V was clipped by 4 bases and J by 4 bases, with 19 bases between them. Germline V gene data show CDR1 as SGHNT and CDR2 as YENEEA. The CDR3 is 17 residues long. The CDR3 loop is CASSSSPGSGLTGELFF. CDR3 in DNA: TGTGCCAGCAGCTCTAGTCCCGGCAGCGGTCTCACCGGGGAGCTGTTTTTT.

The chain employs TRBV2 and TRBJ2-5, with 14 positions matching TRBD2. This CDR3 has 16 amino acids. CDR1 and CDR2 (germline): SNHLY, FYNNEI. The V and J ends lost 6 bases and 5 bases, in that order; junction bases with no gene match: 8. CDR3 residues: CASSRLAGGPRETQYF. CDR3 DNA sequence: TGTGCCAGCAGCCGACTAGCGGGGGGGCCTCGGGAGACCCAGTACTTC.

This CDR3 is CASSLVGGGQTQYF. The CDR3 nucleotides are TGTGCCAGCAGTTTAGTGGGCGGGGGCCAGACCCAGTACTTC. The V call is TRBV27, the J call TRBJ2-5, with D possibly matching TRBD2 (7 bases). The CDR3 has 14 amino acids. In germline, CDR1 is MNHEY, CDR2 SMNVEV (reference sequence). Trimming stripped 2 bases from V and 6 bases from J, with 13 bases between.

The chain couples TRBV2 to TRBJ2-3, with D unresolved. V lost 2 bases, J lost 0 bases, and 9 bases lay in between. The CDR3 spans 15 residues. From germline, CDR1 is SNHLY and CDR2 FYNNEI. CDR3 sequence (DNA): TGTGCCAGCAGTGAACGTCGTACTAGCACAGATACGCAGTATTTT. It encodes CASSERRTSTDTQYF.

This clone was counted a single time. CDR3 amino acids: CASSLVGVDTGQYF. CDR3 nucleotide sequence: TGTGCCAGCAGCTTAGTTGGGGTGGATACAGGGCAGTATTTT. The chain uses TRBV7-9 and TRBJ2-3; D might be TRBD1 (5 bases). CDR3 length: 14 amino acids. The V end was cut by 1 base, the J end by 11 bases, with 16 bases between. Looked up from germline, CDR1 is SEHNR and CDR2 is FQNEAQ (reference sequence). Full variable domain (missing parts from reference TRBV7-9 and TRBJ2-3): DTGVSQNPRHKITKRGQNVTFRCDPISEHNRLYWYRQTLGQGPEFLTYFQNEAQLEKSRLLSDRFSAERPKGSFSTLEIQRTEQGDSAMYLCASSLVGVDTGQYFGPGTRLTVL.

This clone has more than one count but fewer than ten. This chain uses TRBV6-5 with TRBJ1-6; D gene uncertain. This CDR3 contains 14 residues. V lost 4 bases, J lost 7 bases, and 11 bases lay in between. Germline V gives CDR1 MNHEY, CDR2 SVGAGI. The CDR3 bases are TGTGCCAGCAGTTTCCGGGTCCAAAATTCACCCCTCCACTTT. Its protein is CASSFRVQNSPLHF.

This chain uses TRBV28 with TRBJ1-2; D is ambiguous. The V gene's germline CDR1 is MDHEN and CDR2 SYDVKM. The germline V and J ends were trimmed by 7 bases and 4 bases, with 16 bases remaining between them. This CDR3 contains 14 residues. The CDR3 coding sequence is TGTGCCAGCACCCTAGGTCACGGGGTCTATGGCTACACCTTC. Translation: CASTLGHGVYGYTF.

The chain has TRBV4-1 and TRBJ1-5, with D unresolved. V lost 0 bases, J lost 4 bases, and 10 bases lay in between. The CDR3 extends over 15 amino acids. Germline V gives CDR1 MGHRA, CDR2 YSYEKL. The CDR3 here is CASSQDGGGNQPQHF. The CDR3 nucleotides are TGCGCCAGCAGCCAAGATGGAGGTGGGAATCAGCCCCAGCATTTT.

There are a few counts of this clone. The chain combines TRBV2 with TRBJ1-2, with a tentative D call TRBD1 (5 bases). The CDR3 spans 14 residues. The V gene lost 8 bases and the J gene lost 0 bases, with 13 bases spanning the gap. CDR1 SNHLY and CDR2 FYNNEI come from the germline V gene. The CDR3 spells CASQGRSANYGYTF. CDR3 coding DNA: TGTGCCAGCCAGGGAAGATCGGCTAACTATGGCTACACCTTC.

J is TRBJ2-1 and V is TRBV27; TRBD2 matches at 10 bases. The germline V gene has CDR1 MNHEY and CDR2 SMNVEV (reference sequence). Unmatched junction bases numbered 3, after V lost 0 bases and J lost 4 bases. The CDR3 has 16 amino acids. CDR3 DNA sequence: TGTGCCAGCAGTTTATCCGGGACTAGCGCATACAATGAGCAGTTCTTC. This sequence encodes CASSLSGTSAYNEQFF.

This rearrangement joins TRBV29-1 to TRBJ2-7; 7 nucleotides align to TRBD1. Germline assignment: CDR1 SQVTM and CDR2 ANQGSEA. V dropped 7 bases and J dropped 0; count of bases not matched to a gene: 27. CDR3 length equals 20 residues. The CDR3 DNA reads as TGCAGCGCGAAAAAAGACAGGGCATGCTGTGTCCATAAACCCTCCTACGAGCAGTACGTC. This translates into CSAKKDRACCVHKPSYEQYV.

This clone was seen only a few times. This chain links TRBV30 with TRBJ1-6; TRBD1 matches at 10 bases. V lost 1 base and J lost 8; bases outside the gene matches: 2. CDR3 length equals 14 residues. Germline CDR1 GTSNPN, CDR2 SVGIG (reference sequence). DNA for the CDR3: TGTGCCTGGAGTGGTGGACAGGGGGATTCACCCCTCCACTTT. Protein product: CAWSGGQGDSPLHF.

The sample holds one count of this clone. This chain joins TRBV9 and TRBJ2-1; D may be TRBD2 (6 bases). Germline CDR1 is SGDLS and CDR2 is YYNGEE. Trimming took 0 bases from V and 6 from J, leaving 10 bases between them. The CDR3 sequence is 14 residues long. The CDR3 DNA sequence: TGTGCCAGCAGCGTAGGGGGACTCATCAATGAGCAGTTCTTC. Protein sequence: CASSVGGLINEQFF.

The gene calls are TRBV11-2 and TRBJ1-1; D is perhaps TRBD1 (5 bases). Germline CDR1 reads SGHAT; CDR2 reads FQNNGV. The CDR3 contains 13 residues. With 4 bases removed from V and 3 bases from J, the gap between germline ends came to 9 bases. CDR3 amino acids: CASSSGGYTEAFF. Here the CDR3 DNA reads TGTGCCAGCAGCTCGGGGGGGTACACTGAAGCTTTCTTT. Together with reference TRBV11-2 and TRBJ1-1, the CDR3 gives the full variable domain: EAGVAQSPRYKIIEKRQSVAFWCNPISGHATLYWYQQILGQGPKLLIQFQNNGVVDDSQLPKDRFSAERLKGVDSTLKIQPAKLEDSAVYLCASSSGGYTEAFFGQGTRLTVV.

The rearrangement joins TRBV27 to TRBJ1-4, with D hard to call. CDR1 and CDR2 (germline): MNHEY, SMNVEV (reference sequence). Deletions cut 2 bases from V and 5 bases from J, with 9 bases between. CDR3 length: 14 amino acids. CDR3 protein: CASSLSWRNEKLFF. The CDR3 bases are TGTGCCAGCAGTTTAAGTTGGAGAAATGAAAAACTGTTTTTT.

The chain joins TRBV13 to TRBJ2-5, with TRBD1 as a possible D gene (7 bases). CDR3 length equals 15 residues. V lost 4 bases and J lost 5, with 17 bases in between. The germline V gene encodes CDR1 PRHDT and CDR2 FYEKMQ (reference sequence). CDR3 sequence (DNA): TGTGCCAGCAGCTCCAGGGGGGTTACGTGGGAGACCCAGTACTTC. Translating gives CASSSRGVTWETQYF.

J is TRBJ1-5 and V is TRBV7-2, with D maybe TRBD1 (5 bases). This CDR3 spans 16 amino acids. Trimming removed 1 base at V and 2 bases at J, with 12 bases between. Germline CDR1 reads SGHTA; CDR2 reads FQGNSA. The CDR3 is CASSLVWGTGNQPQHF. The CDR3 coding sequence is TGTGCCAGCAGCTTAGTTTGGGGCACCGGCAATCAGCCCCAGCATTTT.

V gene TRBV5-8 combines with J gene TRBJ2-1; 9 nucleotides match TRBD2. The CDR3 sequence is 16 residues long. V trimming: 4 bases; J trimming: 6 bases; junction bases outside the gene matches: 11. Germline V gene data show CDR1 as SGHTS and CDR2 as YDEGEE. The CDR3 reads CASSHLAGDAVNEQFF. CDR3 coding DNA: TGTGCCAGCAGCCACTTAGCGGGGGATGCGGTCAATGAGCAGTTCTTC.

The chain links TRBV2 to TRBJ1-2; possibly TRBD1 for D (5 bases). Germline-derived CDR1 and CDR2 are SNHLY and FYNNEI. The CDR3 runs 13 residues. V shed 8 bases and J shed 8 bases, with 18 bases lying between them. For the CDR3, the DNA is TGTGCCAGCTACCAATGGGGGGGGAGAGGCTACACCTTC. It translates to CASYQWGGRGYTF.

The rearrangement uses TRBV10-1 and TRBJ1-1; D possibly corresponds to TRBD1 (6 bases). This CDR3 has 19 residues. Germline V gene data show CDR1 as WNHNN and CDR2 as SYGVQD (reference sequence). Trimming stripped 6 bases from V and 1 base from J, with 27 bases between. This CDR3 reads CASRIQRQVTRVSNTEAFF. The CDR3 DNA reads as TGCGCCAGCAGGATTCAACGACAGGTAACACGGGTATCGAACACTGAAGCTTTCTTT.